The 10 T cell receptor beta chains below all came from one sample that was sequenced in a study of blood T cell repertoires in COVID-19. Clones were read by immunoSEQ multiplex PCR, and TCRdb kept only the in-frame ones, dropping some. The sample carries around 450,000 clones, 75% to 90% recorded once. Sequenced material: peripheral blood. The receptors were sampled from a woman in her 30s with acute or convalescent COVID-19.

J is TRBJ1-2 and V is TRBV3-1 (or the pseudogene TRBV3-2); 8 nucleotides match TRBD1. The CDR3 extends over 13 amino acids. V lost 5 bases to trimming and J lost 5 bases; unmatched junction nucleotides: 4. CDR1 and CDR2 from the germline V gene are LGHDT and YNNKEL (reference sequence). The CDR3, as DNA: TGTGCCAGCAGCACCCGACAGGGGTATGGCTACACCTTC. It is translated as CASSTRQGYGYTF.

The chain uses TRBV6-1 and TRBJ2-3; perhaps TRBD2 as D (6 bases). CDR3 length: 17 residues. Germline CDR1 and CDR2: MNHNS and SASEGT. Trimming stripped 3 bases from V and 2 bases from J, with 18 bases between. CDR3 nucleotide sequence: TGTGCCAGCAGTGATCTAGGGGCGGGGCGGATCACAGATACGCAGTATTTT. Translated: CASSDLGAGRITDTQYF.

The gene calls are TRBV29-1 and TRBJ1-1, with 8 bases lining up with TRBD1. The CDR3 has 13 amino acids. Germline lookup yields CDR1 SQVTM and CDR2 ANQGSEA. The V and J ends lost 6 bases and 4 bases, in that order; junction bases with no gene match: 7. Written as DNA, the CDR3 is TGCAGCGTGCTTACAGGGGGTGGCACTGAAGCTTTCTTT. Its translation: CSVLTGGGTEAFF.

The chain carries TRBV12-3 or TRBV12-4 and TRBJ2-7; D is ambiguous. Trimming shortened V by 1 base and J by 5 bases, and 9 bases separated the two germline ends. The CDR3 has 13 residues. The CDR3 loop is CASSLGHTDEQYF. The CDR3 coding sequence is TGTGCCAGCAGTTTAGGACATACGGACGAGCAGTACTTC.

This sequence joins TRBV7-8 and TRBJ1-2; D call uncertain. Per the germline V gene, CDR1 is SGHVS and CDR2 is FQNEAQ. Trimming shortened V by 5 bases and J by 4 bases, and 8 bases separated the two germline ends. The CDR3 is 12 amino acids. In nucleotides, the CDR3 is TGTGCCAGCAGCCCCATCAGCTATGGCTACACCTTC. Its protein is CASSPISYGYTF.

The chain couples TRBV6-6 to TRBJ2-7; 9 bases align to TRBD1. Trimming removed 2 bases from V and 3 bases from J; junction bases left unmatched: 5. The CDR3 covers 15 residues. Germline V gives CDR1 MNHNY, CDR2 SVGAGI (reference sequence). CDR3 DNA sequence: TGTGCCAGCAGTTACCGGGGGGACAGGGTCTACGAGCAGTACTTC. This translates into CASSYRGDRVYEQYF.

The rearrangement links TRBV5-4 to TRBJ2-5; D is uncertain. Germline V gene sequence: CDR1 SGHNT, CDR2 YYREEE (reference sequence). The germline V and J ends were trimmed by 2 bases and 5 bases, with 16 bases remaining between them. The CDR3 has 15 residues. CDR3 sequence (DNA): TGTGCCAGCAGCTTTGGCCCTCGAGGAGAGGAGACCCAGTACTTC. Encoded protein: CASSFGPRGEETQYF.

In this sample, this clone turned up a few times. The chain couples TRBV10-3 to TRBJ1-2; no clear D gene. The length of the CDR3 is 13 residues. V shed 3 bases and J shed 8 bases, with 13 bases lying between them. Per the germline V gene, CDR1 is ENHRY and CDR2 is SYGVKD. The CDR3 coding sequence is TGTGCCATCAGTGAAGTTGGCCTTTGGGGCTACACCTTC. Its translation is CAISEVGLWGYTF.

The genes are TRBV28 and TRBJ2-7; the match to TRBD1 covers 7 bases. Germline V gene data show CDR1 as MDHEN and CDR2 as SYDVKM. The CDR3 runs 12 residues. J lost 3 bases, V lost 6 bases, and 2 bases had no gene match. This chain's CDR3 is CASSSGGYEQYF. CDR3 nucleotides: TGTGCCAGCAGCTCAGGGGGCTACGAGCAGTACTTC. Using reference TRBV28 and TRBJ2-7 for the parts outside the CDR3, the full variable domain is DVKVTQSSRYLVKRTGEKVFLECVQDMDHENMFWYRQDPGLGLRLIYFSYDVKMKEKGDIPEGYSVSREKKERFSLILESASTNQTSMYLCASSSGGYEQYFGPGTRLTVT.

The V gene is TRBV20-1, the J gene TRBJ2-2, with no clear D. There are 13 residues in the CDR3. In germline, CDR1 is DFQATT, CDR2 SNEGSKA (reference sequence). V lost 3 bases to trimming and J lost 5 bases, with 10 bases between them. CDR3 loop: CSASPTNTGELFF. The DNA for the CDR3 is TGCAGTGCTAGTCCCACTAATACCGGGGAGCTGTTTTTT.